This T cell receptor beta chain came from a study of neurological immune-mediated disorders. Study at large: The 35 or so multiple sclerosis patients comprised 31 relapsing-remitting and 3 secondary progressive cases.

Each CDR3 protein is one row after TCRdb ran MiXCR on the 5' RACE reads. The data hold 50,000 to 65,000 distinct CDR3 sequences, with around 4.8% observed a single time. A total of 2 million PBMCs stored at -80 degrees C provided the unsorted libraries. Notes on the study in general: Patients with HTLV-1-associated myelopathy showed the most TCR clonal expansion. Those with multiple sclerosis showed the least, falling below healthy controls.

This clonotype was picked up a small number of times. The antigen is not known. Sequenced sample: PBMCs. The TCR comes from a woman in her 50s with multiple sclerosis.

CDR3 region: CASSSMGGALETQYF. The CDR3 DNA reads TGTGCCAGCAGCTCCATGGGGGGGGCCCTGGAGACCCAGTACTTC. The genes are TRBV7-2 and TRBJ2-5; D perhaps matches TRBD2 (7 bases). CDR1 is SGHTA, CDR2 FQGNSA, per germline. V was cut by 4 bases and J by 5 bases, with 17 bases left in between. CDR3 size: 15 residues. Filled out from reference TRBV7-2 and TRBJ2-5, the complete variable domain reads GAGVSQSPSNKVTEKGKDVELRCDPISGHTALYWYRQSLGQGLEFLIYFQGNSAPDKSGLPSDRFSAERTGGSVSTLTIQRTQQEDSAVYLCASSSMGGALETQYFGPGTRLLVL.